A single sample is the source of the 24 T cell receptor beta chains below, sequenced in a study of T cell changes during pregnancy in multiple sclerosis. Here immunoSEQ multiplex PCR was the method, and the copy in TCRdb shows in-frame clones only, minus some. The sample includes 60,000 or so clones, about 87% of them seen just once. Sequencing was carried out using peripheral blood from another person, used as feeder cells. The source of these receptors is a human donor whose cells served as feeder cells for cultures in a pregnancy study.

This clone was observed a few times. CDR3 nucleotide sequence: TGTGCCAGTAGACGTCCGGGACAGGGGAACACTGAAGCTTTCTTT. Protein product: CASRRPGQGNTEAFF. The chain uses TRBV19 and TRBJ1-1; 9 nucleotides line up with TRBD1. Germline CDR1 is LNHDA and CDR2 is SQIVND (reference sequence). The CDR3 contains 15 residues. Trimming took 6 bases from V and 1 from J; bases not matched to a gene: 6.

This CDR3 reads CASSLRTSTTPERNTEAFF. The CDR3 bases are TGCGCCAGCAGCTTGCGGACGTCCACGACCCCCGAGCGGAACACTGAAGCTTTCTTT. This chain links TRBV5-1 with TRBJ1-1; D remains ambiguous. This CDR3 has 19 amino acids. Germline loops: CDR1 SGHRS, CDR2 YFSETQ. V was shortened by 1 base and J by 1 base, with 23 bases between the two germline ends.

V is TRBV5-4 and J is TRBJ1-2; D perhaps matches TRBD1 (6 bases). The CDR3 totals 15 residues. The germline gives CDR1 SGHNT, CDR2 YYREEE (reference sequence). Trimming pared 2 bases from V and 10 bases from J, leaving 21 bases between. CDR3 region: CASSFKGGAEYFYTF. CDR3 coding DNA: TGTGCCAGCAGCTTTAAGGGGGGGGCCGAATATTTCTACACCTTC.

The chain couples TRBV5-4 to TRBJ1-2; 11 bases are a match to TRBD1. V was clipped by 6 bases and J by 8 bases; unmatched bases: 21. The CDR3 sequence is 18 residues long. CDR1 SGHNT and CDR2 YYREEE come from the germline V gene (reference sequence). Written as DNA, the CDR3 is TGTGCCAGCACGGTATTGAGCCGTACCGGACAGGGGGCAAGCGGCTACACCTTC. Translating gives CASTVLSRTGQGASGYTF.

The chain carries TRBV5-6 and TRBJ1-2, with no clear D. V was shortened by 4 bases and J by 4 bases, with 11 bases between the two germline ends. This CDR3 has 13 amino acids. The germline V gene encodes CDR1 SGHDT and CDR2 YYEEEE. CDR3 nucleotides: TGTGCCAGCAGCCTGACGACGACCTATGGCTACACCTTC. Amino acids: CASSLTTTYGYTF.

This chain joins TRBV5-1 and TRBJ2-2; 7 bases match TRBD1. There are 14 residues in the CDR3. J was trimmed by 4 bases and V by 3 bases; bases with no gene match: 3. Germline V gene data show CDR1 as SGHRS and CDR2 as YFSETQ. DNA for the CDR3: TGCGCCAGCAGCTCCGGACAGGCCACCGGGGAGCTGTTTTTT. Translation gives CASSSGQATGELFF.

This clone was seen a single time. This rearrangement joins TRBV2 to TRBJ1-2, with TRBD1 matching 12 bases. V trimming: 6 bases; J trimming: 3 bases; junction bases outside the gene matches: 8. CDR1 and CDR2 (germline): SNHLY, FYNNEI. This CDR3 is 16 amino acids long. In nucleotides, the CDR3 is TGTGCCAGCAGCTCGGGGACAGGGGGCGCGGACTATGGCTACACCTTC. It specifies CASSSGTGGADYGYTF.

The DNA for the CDR3 is TGTGCCAGTAGCCGGGACCAAATCCAAGAGACCCAGTACTTC. Translation gives CASSRDQIQETQYF. This chain connects TRBV19 to TRBJ2-5; D possibly matches TRBD1 or TRBD2 (5 bases each). The germline V gene encodes CDR1 LNHDA and CDR2 SQIVND (reference sequence). CDR3 length: 14 amino acids. Trimming shortened V by 6 bases and J by 1 base, and 12 bases separated the two germline ends.

The rearrangement joins TRBV20-1 to TRBJ2-1, with unresolved D. V lost 1 base to trimming and J lost 9 bases, with 7 bases between them. Germline values: CDR1 DFQATT, CDR2 SNEGSKA (reference sequence). The CDR3 is 11 residues long. CDR3 residues: CSARGQSEQFF. In nucleotides, the CDR3 is TGCAGTGCTAGAGGGCAGAGTGAGCAGTTCTTC.

The rearrangement links TRBV7-3 to TRBJ1-2; 7 nucleotides agree with TRBD1. The J segment lost 7 bases and the V segment lost 5 bases, leaving 7 bases of the junction unmatched. The CDR3 has 13 residues. The germline gives CDR1 SGHTA, CDR2 FQGTGA. The CDR3 DNA reads as TGTGCCAGCAGCCGGCAGGGGGTTTCTGGCTACACCTTC. It encodes CASSRQGVSGYTF.

The chain has TRBV28 and TRBJ1-2; D is undetermined. Trimming cost V 6 bases and J 5 bases, with 13 bases left between them. CDR1 is MDHEN and CDR2 is SYDVKM in the germline V gene. The CDR3 covers 13 residues. CDR3 residues: CASRKTEEYGYTF. In nucleotides, the CDR3 is TGTGCCAGCAGAAAGACGGAAGAATATGGCTACACCTTC.

The chain joins TRBV6-5 to TRBJ1-1; D is perhaps TRBD1 (5 bases). With 6 bases removed from V and 4 bases from J, the gap between germline ends came to 15 bases. Looked up from germline, CDR1 is MNHEY and CDR2 is SVGAGI. The CDR3 has 14 residues. Written as DNA, the CDR3 is TGTGCCAGCAGGTCCCAGGGTGAGGGCACTGAAGCTTTCTTT. This encodes CASRSQGEGTEAFF.

This clone was detected once. The CDR3 sequence is CASTQGGPAEQYF. The CDR3 DNA reads as TGTGCCAGCACTCAGGGGGGCCCGGCCGAGCAGTACTTC. The chain uses TRBV6-5 and TRBJ2-7; D is possibly TRBD1 (7 bases). CDR1 is MNHEY and CDR2 is SVGAGI in the germline V gene. Deletions cut 7 bases from V and 6 bases from J, with 16 bases between. The length of the CDR3 is 13 residues.

This chain connects TRBV6-1 to TRBJ2-7, with 11 bases matching TRBD2. The junction had 4 bases not matched to a gene; V was cut back by 6 bases and J by 0 bases. CDR3 size: 15 residues. Germline CDR1 and CDR2: MNHNS and SASEGT. CDR3 sequence: CASSQLAGDSYEQYF. The CDR3 nucleotides are TGTGCCAGCAGCCAACTAGCGGGGGACTCCTACGAGCAGTACTTC.

The chain uses TRBV30 and TRBJ1-2; TRBD1 might be the D (5 bases). Germline V gene sequence: CDR1 GTSNPN, CDR2 SVGIG (reference sequence). The CDR3 is made up of 13 amino acids. V was cut by 5 bases and J by 6 bases, with 16 bases left in between. The chain's CDR3 is CAWGRGLRDGYTF. For the CDR3, the DNA is TGTGCCTGGGGACGGGGACTAAGAGATGGCTACACCTTC.

The V gene is TRBV27, the J gene TRBJ2-7; D gene ambiguous. CDR1 and CDR2 from the germline V gene are MNHEY and SMNVEV (reference sequence). The length of the CDR3 is 15 residues. V lost 6 bases and J lost 0, with 15 bases in between. CDR3 sequence (DNA): TGTGCCAGCAGCCGTAAGCCGGGTAGCTCCTACGAGCAGTACTTC. This gives the protein CASSRKPGSSYEQYF.

This clone was counted only a few times. A read error may account for a junction end that differs from germline. This rearrangement joins TRBV7-7 to TRBJ2-7; 9 bases agree with TRBD1. CDR3 length equals 16 residues. Germline V gives CDR1 SSHAT, CDR2 FNYEAQ (reference sequence). The CDR3 spells CASSSPPGQGSYEQYF. DNA of the CDR3: TGTGCTAGCAGCTCGCCGCCGGGACAGGGCTCCTACGAGCAGTACTTC.

The chain carries TRBV5-5 and TRBJ2-5; 7 positions match TRBD1. CDR3 size: 14 residues. V lost 0 bases, J lost 7 bases, and 6 bases stayed unmatched. Per the germline V gene, CDR1 is SGHKS and CDR2 is YYEKEE (reference sequence). The CDR3 DNA reads as TGTGCCAGCAGCTTGGAGAGGGGGCGGGTGACCCAGTACTTC. Translating it yields CASSLERGRVTQYF.

The chain employs TRBV5-1 and TRBJ1-6; 7 bases align to TRBD1. CDR3 length equals 15 residues. V lost 0 bases and J lost 14; bases outside the gene matches: 11. The germline V gene has CDR1 SGHRS and CDR2 YFSETQ. CDR3 nucleotide sequence: TGCGCCAGCAGCTTGGCCTACAGGGGCCGTCGGACCCTCCACTTT. This codes for CASSLAYRGRRTLHF.

J is TRBJ2-5 and V is TRBV7-9, with 7 nucleotides matching TRBD1. The V gene end was trimmed by 5 bases and the J gene end by 3 bases; junction bases not matched to a gene: 12. The CDR3 is 16 residues long. CDR1 and CDR2 (germline): SEHNR, FQNEAQ (reference sequence). As DNA, the CDR3 is TGTGCCAGCAGCCCCTGGGACAGTCCCGAGGAAGAGACCCAGTACTTC. Protein: CASSPWDSPEEETQYF.

The rearrangement joins TRBV5-1 to TRBJ2-7, with 7 bases matching TRBD1. The germline V gene has CDR1 SGHRS and CDR2 YFSETQ. J lost 6 bases, V lost 3 bases, and 6 bases had no gene match. The CDR3 loop spans 13 amino acids. The CDR3, as DNA: TGCGCCAGCAGCTCCCGACAGGGAACCGAGCAGTACTTC. Translating it yields CASSSRQGTEQYF.

The V and J genes are TRBV27 and TRBJ2-3; D is undetermined. The CDR3 is 15 residues long. From germline, CDR1 is MNHEY and CDR2 SMNVEV (reference sequence). V was trimmed by 7 bases and J by 0 bases, leaving 14 bases between them. CDR3 bases: TGTGCCAGCATCCCTTTTTGGGGTAGCACAGATACGCAGTATTTT. Protein sequence: CASIPFWGSTDTQYF.

DNA for the CDR3: TGTGCCAGCAGCCTGGTGGGCACCCCTAACTACGAGCAGTACTTC. Its translation: CASSLVGTPNYEQYF. The gene calls are TRBV27 and TRBJ2-7; the D is unclear. Per germline, CDR1 MNHEY and CDR2 SMNVEV (reference sequence). The length of the CDR3 is 15 residues. V lost 6 bases to trimming and J lost 3 bases, with 18 bases between them.

The chain joins TRBV5-4 to TRBJ2-1, with TRBD2 matching 8 bases. Trimming at V came to 2 bases and at J to 5 bases, leaving 6 bases not matched to a gene. The germline CDR1 and CDR2 sequences are SGHNT and YYREEE (reference sequence). CDR3 length equals 15 residues. The CDR3 spells CASSFPGRADNEQFF. The CDR3 DNA follows: TGTGCCAGCAGCTTCCCCGGGAGGGCTGACAATGAGCAGTTCTTC.